The entry below gives a single T cell receptor beta chain sequence along with its context. This sample was included in a study of blood T cell repertoires in COVID-19. Study background: Specimens from acute and convalescent COVID-19 originated in the United States, Italy and Spain.

Authors' data handling: How many nucleated cells were present was estimated from reference gene primer amplification. Assay used: immunoSEQ multiplex PCR; TCRdb lists only in-frame clones, some missing. V, J and clone size are taken as reported in that table, and D and trimming were inferred from the DNA itself. The sample lists around 110,000 clones; just over 90% were seen once. The clonotype comes from a human donor with active COVID-19. The donor label of this sample is uncertain. Sequences were obtained from peripheral blood.

In nucleotides, the CDR3 is TGTGCCAGCAGTAGCCCTGGACAGGGGGTAAACTACGAGCAGTACTTC. Amino acid sequence: CASSSPGQGVNYEQYF. The V call is TRBV28, the J call TRBJ2-7, with 10 bases aligning to TRBD1. Germline V lookup: CDR1 MDHEN, CDR2 SYDVKM. The CDR3 is 16 residues long. Trimming removed 5 bases from V and 3 bases from J; junction bases left unmatched: 10.